The 19 T cell receptor beta chains below all came from one sample that was sequenced in a study of cytomegalovirus exposure and HLA in healthy donors. With 60 Vbeta and 13 Jbeta primers, the PCR was carried out. Using immunoSEQ multiplex PCR, the repertoire was profiled, and TCRdb retains in-frame clones only, with some absent. The sample table sets out over 65,000 clones. Sequenced: PBMCs. Every receptor here comes from a woman aged 25 to 45 in good health and CMV-seronegative.

The chain uses TRBV5-1 and TRBJ1-1; D possibly corresponds to TRBD1 (6 bases). Per the germline V gene, CDR1 is SGHRS and CDR2 is YFSETQ. The CDR3 is 15 residues long. Trimming cost V 4 bases and J 5 bases, with 18 bases left between them. DNA of the CDR3: TGCGCCAGCAGCGCGACACAACAGGGTAGTACTGAAGCTTTCTTT. It translates to CASSATQQGSTEAFF.

This sequence joins TRBV18 and TRBJ2-7; TRBD1 agrees at 8 bases. J lost 6 bases, V lost 3 bases, and 10 bases had no gene match. This CDR3 contains 15 residues. CDR1 is KGHSH, CDR2 LQKENI, per germline. The CDR3 DNA reads TGTGCCAGCTCACCCCGGACAGGGCAGGGTTCCGAGCAGTACTTC. This translates into CASSPRTGQGSEQYF.

This chain links TRBV18 with TRBJ1-1, with TRBD1 matching 8 bases. The CDR3 totals 15 residues. V dropped 3 bases and J dropped 5; count of bases not matched to a gene: 8. The V gene's germline CDR1 is KGHSH and CDR2 LQKENI. The CDR3 DNA is TGTGCCAGCTCACCTCTGGGACAGGTTAAAACTGAAGCTTTCTTT. Protein: CASSPLGQVKTEAFF.

The genes are TRBV27 and TRBJ1-2, with D possibly TRBD1 on 5 matching bases. Per the germline V gene, CDR1 is MNHEY and CDR2 is SMNVEV (reference sequence). The V end lost 6 bases, the J end lost 8 bases, and 13 bases lay between the germline ends. This CDR3 spans 12 amino acids. DNA for the CDR3: TGTGCCAGCAGGACGGGGGGTGGCGGCTACACCTTC. Translating it yields CASRTGGGGYTF.

The DNA of the CDR3 is TGTGCCAGCTCATCGTGGACAGGTAACATGAACACTGAAGCTTTCTTT. The encoded protein is CASSSWTGNMNTEAFF. This chain links TRBV18 with TRBJ1-1; 7 bases agree with TRBD1. Per the germline V gene, CDR1 is KGHSH and CDR2 is LQKENI. Losses at the gene ends were 5 bases for V and 0 bases for J; bases not matched to a gene: 9. The CDR3 totals 16 residues. Together with reference TRBV18 and TRBJ1-1, the CDR3 gives the full variable domain: NAGVMQNPRHLVRRRGQEARLRCSPMKGHSHVYWYRQLPEEGLKFMVYLQKENIIDESGMPKERFSAEFPKEGPSILRIQQVVRGDSAAYFCASSSWTGNMNTEAFFGQGTRLTVV.

CDR3 nucleotides: TGTGCCAGCAGTTCGGGACTAGCGGGAACTAAGACCCAGTACTTC. It yields the protein CASSSGLAGTKTQYF. The chain links TRBV2 to TRBJ2-5; TRBD2 matches 13 bases. Germline values: CDR1 SNHLY, CDR2 FYNNEI. CDR3 length equals 15 residues. Trimming at V came to 5 bases and at J to 6 bases, leaving 6 bases not matched to a gene.

The V and J genes are TRBV11-1 and TRBJ2-1, with D perhaps matching TRBD1 (6 bases). V was clipped by 6 bases and J by 7 bases, with 13 bases between them. Germline V gene sequence: CDR1 SGHAT, CDR2 FQDESV (reference sequence). The CDR3 has 13 residues. The CDR3 nucleotides are TGTGCCAGCAGGCCACAGGGTCGGAATGAGCAGTTCTTC. Protein product: CASRPQGRNEQFF.

J is TRBJ1-1 and V is TRBV2; 10 bases map to TRBD1. The trim removed 6 bases at V and 6 bases at J, leaving 7 bases unmatched. This CDR3 region has 14 residues. Germline V lookup: CDR1 SNHLY, CDR2 FYNNEI. CDR3 DNA sequence: TGTGCCAGCAGCCACACCGGGACAGGGGCTGAAGCTTTCTTT. It translates to CASSHTGTGAEAFF.

The J gene is TRBJ2-5, the V gene TRBV30, with 7 bases lining up with TRBD1. The DNA end lines up better with TRBJ2-7; the J call may be wrong. CDR1 is GTSNPN, CDR2 SVGIG, per germline (reference sequence). The CDR3 runs 15 residues. The CDR3 DNA reads TGTGCCTGGAGCCATACCGGGACAGCGGCCGGCGAGCAGTACTTC. Protein product: CAWSHTGTAAGEQYF.

The V and J genes are TRBV12-5 and TRBJ2-2; D is ambiguous. Trimming took 1 base from V and 5 from J, leaving 11 bases between them. Germline V lookup: CDR1 LGHNT, CDR2 FRNRAP. This CDR3 region has 15 residues. The CDR3 reads CASGLGPDSTGELFF. The DNA for the CDR3 is TGTGCTAGTGGTTTGGGCCCCGACTCAACCGGGGAGCTGTTTTTT.

V and J are TRBV6-1 and TRBJ2-7; 11 nucleotides match TRBD1. Looked up from germline, CDR1 is MNHNS and CDR2 is SASEGT. V lost 5 bases and J lost 5; bases outside the gene matches: 2. This CDR3 has 13 residues. The CDR3 DNA reads as TGTGCCAGCAGTAGGACAGGGGGCCACGAGCAGTACTTC. This translates into CASSRTGGHEQYF.

The chain recombines TRBV11-3 with TRBJ1-2; D is perhaps TRBD1 (6 bases). The CDR3 covers 15 residues. Between the trimmed V and J ends, which lost 3 bases and 7 bases, there was a span of 18 bases. The germline V gene encodes CDR1 SGHNT and CDR2 YENEEA. The CDR3 sequence is CASSFRGAVGGGYTF. The CDR3 coding sequence is TGTGCCAGCAGCTTCCGGGGGGCCGTCGGCGGTGGCTACACCTTC.

J is TRBJ1-2 and V is TRBV6-6, with D perhaps TRBD1 (5 bases). Trimming stripped 2 bases from V and 1 base from J, with 8 bases between. Germline assignment: CDR1 MNHNY and CDR2 SVGAGI (reference sequence). The CDR3 spans 14 residues. The CDR3 nucleotides read TGTGCCAGCAGTTACCCACAGGTTAACTATGGCTACACCTTC. Translation: CASSYPQVNYGYTF.

The J gene is TRBJ1-1, the V gene TRBV7-2; no reliable D call. The CDR3 has 13 residues. Germline V gene sequence: CDR1 SGHTA, CDR2 FQGNSA. Trimming removed 2 bases at V and 2 bases at J, with 6 bases between. DNA of the CDR3: TGTGCCAGCAGCTTAAATAGCAACACTGAAGCTTTCTTT. Its protein is CASSLNSNTEAFF.

This chain joins TRBV18 and TRBJ1-5, with TRBD1 as a possible D gene (6 bases). The germline V gene has CDR1 KGHSH and CDR2 LQKENI. The ends were cut back, 2 bases at V and 5 bases at J, with 10 bases in the middle. This CDR3 comprises 14 residues. This chain's CDR3 is CASSPRGFDQPQHF. CDR3 DNA: TGTGCCAGCTCACCAAGGGGGTTTGATCAGCCCCAGCATTTT.

The V and J genes are TRBV29-1 and TRBJ2-5; possibly TRBD2 for D (5 bases). The CDR3 loop spans 13 amino acids. V was trimmed by 4 bases and J by 4 bases, leaving 13 bases between them. Germline loops: CDR1 SQVTM, CDR2 ANQGSEA. CDR3 in amino acids: CSVGGVAGETQYF. DNA for the CDR3: TGCAGCGTTGGGGGTGTGGCGGGAGAGACCCAGTACTTC.

The V gene is TRBV13, the J gene TRBJ2-2; 7 bases align to TRBD2. This CDR3 spans 14 amino acids. Per the germline V gene, CDR1 is PRHDT and CDR2 is FYEKMQ (reference sequence). Trimming took 5 bases from V and 2 from J; bases not matched to a gene: 2. The CDR3 region has the DNA TGTGCCAGCAGCCCGGGACTAAACACCGGGGAGCTGTTTTTT. This sequence encodes CASSPGLNTGELFF.

The V gene is TRBV2, the J gene TRBJ1-1; D is unclear. V gave up 2 bases and J gave up 5 bases, with 12 bases separating them. Germline V lookup: CDR1 SNHLY, CDR2 FYNNEI. This CDR3 has 14 amino acids. CDR3 DNA: TGTGCCAGCAGTGAACAGGTCTCATGGACTGAAGCTTTCTTT. This sequence encodes CASSEQVSWTEAFF.

DNA for the CDR3: TGCAGCGTTGTGGCCGGGGCCGGGGAGCTGTTTTTT. Protein product: CSVVAGAGELFF. This sequence joins TRBV29-1 and TRBJ2-2; maybe TRBD2 (5 bases). In germline, CDR1 is SQVTM, CDR2 ANQGSEA. Trimming cost V 4 bases and J 6 bases, with 9 bases left between them. The CDR3 is 12 amino acids.